The text below deals with one TCR beta chain. Its specific antigen is unknown. No base-level quality is on record; no much larger clone is a single base apart. This record comes from a study of T-cell reconstitution after alpha-beta-depleted transplantation in children (dated by TCRdb to the mid-2010s). As for the study more broadly: The study quantitatively tracked T-cell immune reconstitution after TCRalphabeta/CD19-depleted allogeneic hematopoietic cell transplantation in children using TCR repertoire profiling. What the study reported, not specific to this receptor: Over subsequent months, a decline in hyperexpanded clone frequencies was noted, and after one year, T-cell counts and TCRbeta diversity were mostly ascribed to newly produced T cells. The apparently early recovery of alphabetaT-cell counts about two months after transplant reportedly depended on only several hundred rapidly expanded clones that came from non-depleted graft cells. In some patients, the high TCRbeta diversity seen at day 60 was put down to recipient T cells and intrathymic progenitors that had survived conditioning.

V and J are truncated by 1 base and 4 bases respectively, leaving an intervening sequence of 13 bases. The CDR3 has 15 amino acids, counting the end cysteine and phenylalanine. Only the CDR3 portion is preserved as DNA: 45 bases, with reading frame beginning at the first base. CDR1 and CDR2 are drawn from the germline V gene: MGHRA, YSYEKL. According to the study, the label for this sample's time point signals: day 60 (about 2 months) after transplantation. The treatment or condition label, as the study defines it: allogeneic hematopoietic cell transplantation with graft depleted of TCRalphabeta T cells and CD19 B cells. The children who served as transplant recipients had been given grafts of TCRalphabeta/CD19-depleted allogeneic hematopoietic cells. Receptor libraries were prepared by PCR. TCRdb lists the instrument as Illumina HiSeq 2500. TCR libraries were prepared with molecular barcoding, using unique molecular identifiers to normalize TCRbeta repertoire quantification. TCRdb trimmed public reads at Q25 via fastp, called clones via MiXCR and kept in-frame beta chains. Rows matching on CDR3 protein sequence are summarized as one entry with the most common DNA and genes. This sample lists tens of thousands of distinct CDR3 sequences; approximately 8.7% were detected once. The ten largest clonotypes hold about 25% of the sample.

The receptor was isolated from a male patient aged 2 to 9 who had a stem cell transplant for chronic granulomatous disease, so the T cells may come from the graft donor. Rearrangement joined TRBV4-1 to TRBJ1-2, with the D gene uncertain. Sequenced here: PBMCs, mostly from graft donor cells, sampled 60 days after TCRalphabeta/CD19-depleted stem cell transplant. The DNA reads TGCGCCAGCAGCCAAGCCCAGACAAGCCCCTATGGCTACACCTTC. It encodes CASSQAQTSPYGYTF.